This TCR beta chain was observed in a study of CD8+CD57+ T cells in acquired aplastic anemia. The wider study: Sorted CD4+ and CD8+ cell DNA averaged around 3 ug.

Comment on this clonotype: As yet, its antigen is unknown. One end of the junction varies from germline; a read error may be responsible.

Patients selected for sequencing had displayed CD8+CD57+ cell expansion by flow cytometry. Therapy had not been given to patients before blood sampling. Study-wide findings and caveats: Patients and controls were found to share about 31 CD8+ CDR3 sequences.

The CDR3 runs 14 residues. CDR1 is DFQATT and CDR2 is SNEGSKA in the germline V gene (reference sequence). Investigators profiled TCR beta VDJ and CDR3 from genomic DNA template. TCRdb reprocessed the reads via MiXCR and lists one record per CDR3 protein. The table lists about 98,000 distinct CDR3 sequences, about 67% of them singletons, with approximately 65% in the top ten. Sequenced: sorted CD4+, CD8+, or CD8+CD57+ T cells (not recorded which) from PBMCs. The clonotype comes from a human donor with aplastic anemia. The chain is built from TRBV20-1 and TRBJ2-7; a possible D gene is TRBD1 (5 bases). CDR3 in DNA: TGTAGTGTCGTAGCCCAGGGAATCGGCTACGAGCAGTACTTC. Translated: CSVVAQGIGYEQYF.